The present TCR beta chain was sequenced within a study of cytomegalovirus exposure and HLA in healthy donors. Across the whole study: Prior work identified 120 million or so unique TCR beta sequences in about 179 million T cells. Study-level results: The likely origin of a cluster of highly shared sequence variants was a sequencing artifact. Certain indistinguishable V segments, among them TRBV6-2 and TRBV6-3, were excluded.

Germline V lookup: CDR1 SGHNT, CDR2 YYREEE (reference sequence). V lost 0 bases to trimming and J lost 9 bases, with 16 bases between them. The CDR3 is 15 residues long. Amplification used 60 Vbeta primers and 13 Jbeta primers. Assay used: immunoSEQ multiplex PCR; TCRdb lists only in-frame clones, some missing. The data show over 120,000 clones, about 10% seen once. Likely unrecorded immune exposures existed in these nominally healthy donors. Concerning this clone itself: Its antigen is unidentified.

This clonotype was obtained from a man between 45 and 60 years old in good health and CMV-seronegative. What was sequenced was PBMCs. The chain has TRBV5-4 and TRBJ2-1; D remains unclear. CDR3 sequence (DNA): TGTGCCAGCAGCTTGGGGGTTGGGCGCATCGGTGAGCAGTTCTTC. This translates into CASSLGVGRIGEQFF.